Listed below are T cell receptor beta chains from one sample, sequenced in a study of early T cells in non-severe SARS-CoV-2 infection. One entry per CDR3 protein, called by TCRdb with MiXCR from the 5' RACE reads. The repertoire includes about 19,000 distinct CDR3 sequences, over 5% of them detected once, and roughly 6.3% sits in the top ten. The sequenced material came from whole blood. These receptors were obtained from an adult who was a healthcare worker with PCR-confirmed SARS-CoV-2 infection or an uninfected control (not recorded which). The conserved cysteine and the conserved F or W are not part of the CDR3 here.

>TRBV9|TRBJ2-5
ASSVGHGFVETQY
>TRBV9|TRBJ2-7
ASSGGSSPYEQY
>TRBV6-5|TRBJ1-2
ASSYSAGAYGYT
>TRBV12-3/TRBV12-4|TRBJ1-5
ASSPGQGAHSNQPQH
>TRBV27|TRBJ1-2
ASSLMGGGGYT
>TRBV6-1|TRBJ2-1
ASSGVLANNEQF
>TRBV5-4|TRBJ2-1
ASSLRTVLGNEQF
>TRBV29-1|TRBJ2-1
SVRAQGLDEQF
>TRBV11-3|TRBJ2-3
ASSLGGSTDTQY
>TRBV7-9|TRBJ2-7
ASSRGGYRAISYEQY
>TRBV20-1|TRBJ2-4
SASPASLAKNIQY
>TRBV6-5|TRBJ2-5
ASRGLAGGGETQY
>TRBV20-1|TRBJ1-5
SARGQYNQPQH
>TRBV28|TRBJ1-4
ASSFTPGEPNEKLF
>TRBV7-8|TRBJ2-5
ASSLADRFRQETQY
>TRBV13|TRBJ2-1
ASGLAGLSVLNEQF
>TRBV28|TRBJ1-5
ASSLLNSGQPQH
>TRBV7-9|TRBJ1-1
ASTRRQNTEAF
>TRBV14|TRBJ1-6
ASSQLTDNSPLH
>TRBV29-1|TRBJ2-5
SAGDFEETQY
>TRBV20-1|TRBJ2-7
SARGSPGQGKFSYEQY
>TRBV11-3|TRBJ2-3
ASSLRLAGVYPDTQY
>TRBV12-3/TRBV12-4|TRBJ1-1
ASSFLTANTEAF
>TRBV29-1|TRBJ2-3
SVRTGVTDTQY
>TRBV7-9|TRBJ1-4
ASSPVTQGALGKLF
>TRBV28|TRBJ2-1
ASSQGDGLALHEQF
>TRBV13|TRBJ2-1
ASSPPGPYNEQF
>TRBV29-1|TRBJ2-5
SVETSQETQY
>TRBV5-5|TRBJ2-1
ASSPYPGLAGAEQF
>TRBV29-1|TRBJ1-1
SVSAVSRNTEAF
>TRBV20-1|TRBJ2-7
SATTATSGSPYEQY
>TRBV29-1|TRBJ1-2
SVEDRGNYGYT
>TRBV7-9|TRBJ1-1
ASSPTWNTEAF
>TRBV7-2|TRBJ2-2
ASSDRQNTGELF
>TRBV24-1|TRBJ2-5
ATREDREETQY
>TRBV9|TRBJ2-7
ASSADTLEQY
>TRBV7-9|TRBJ2-7
ASSWTGAAYEQY
>TRBV14|TRBJ2-3
ASSQATEYTDTQY
>TRBV25-1|TRBJ1-6
ASSEAGENSPLH
>TRBV29-1|TRBJ2-1
SALGGHSYNEQF
>TRBV12-3/TRBV12-4|TRBJ1-5
ASSLPPPNQPQH
>TRBV12-3/TRBV12-4|TRBJ1-2
ASSYAGTGYGYT
>TRBV9|TRBJ2-2
ASSVQAAGELF
>TRBV7-8|TRBJ2-4
ASSSKIGTGVLNLAKNIQY
>TRBV28|TRBJ1-5
ASNSPSWGGSNQPQH
>TRBV12-3/TRBV12-4|TRBJ1-1
ASSLARGRNLNTEAF
>TRBV9|TRBJ2-5
ASSVWDGREAQETQY
>TRBV6-6|TRBJ1-6
ASSYGGDDSPLH
>TRBV2|TRBJ2-7
ASHRWVYEQY
>TRBV28|TRBJ1-1
ASSTHRILNTEAF
>TRBV9|TRBJ1-2
ASSVAIRGNVNGYT
>TRBV11-2|TRBJ2-5
ASSLDPFQETQY
>TRBV12-3/TRBV12-4|TRBJ2-7
ASRPDGRYEQY
>TRBV2|TRBJ2-7
AQTRDSAPYEQY
>TRBV6-5|TRBJ2-7
ASSFGLGLASEQY
>TRBV18|TRBJ1-5
ASSGDGNQPQH
>TRBV27|TRBJ2-4
ASSLRVADKNIQY
>TRBV3-1|TRBJ2-2
ASSQGARTGELF
>TRBV20-1|TRBJ2-7
SASSPTRGRGYEQY
>TRBV7-9|TRBJ2-1
ASSPVVGTSGDEQF